These 2 T cell receptor beta chains originate from one sample sequenced in a study of T cells in localized non-small cell lung cancer. TCRdb's copy holds only in-frame clones and misses some; the assay was immunoSEQ multiplex PCR. The data show around 96,000 clones, approximately 91% seen once. The sequences come from PBMCs, collected before any cancer treatment. The source of these receptors is a woman aged 40 to 75 with stage II squamous cell lung carcinoma.

This clone was detected only once. The J gene is TRBJ2-7, the V gene TRBV19; D may be TRBD1 (6 bases). This CDR3 has 14 residues. The V end lost 1 base, the J end lost 5 bases, and 12 bases lay between the germline ends. Germline V CDR1 and CDR2: LNHDA, SQIVND (reference sequence). The CDR3 protein is CASSIVDRPHEQYF. In DNA, the CDR3 is TGTGCCAGTAGTATAGTTGACAGGCCTCACGAGCAGTACTTC.

The rearrangement links TRBV28 to TRBJ2-3; D possibly uses TRBD1 or TRBD2 (5 bases each). The CDR3 totals 16 residues. Germline CDR1 MDHEN, CDR2 SYDVKM. V lost 5 bases to trimming and J lost 2 bases, with 17 bases between them. DNA of the CDR3: TGTGCCAGCAGTCCCCCTGGGGGAAGGACCACAGATACGCAGTATTTT. This translates into CASSPPGGRTTDTQYF.